This is a list of T cell receptor beta chains from one sample in a study of blood T cell repertoires in COVID-19. Clones were sequenced by immunoSEQ multiplex PCR, and TCRdb holds only the in-frame ones, with some missing. The repertoire has about 200,000 clones, more than 70% of them found once; the top ten carry roughly 8.8%. The sample taken for sequencing was PBMCs or T cells enriched from blood (not recorded which). The receptors stem from a young woman who had recovered from COVID-19. The conserved cysteine and the conserved F or W are not part of the CDR3 here.

v_gene,CDR3aa
TRBV4-1,ASSQEPGLAGGELF
TRBV3-1/TRBV3-2,ASSRRTGPFTNYGYT
TRBV7-8,ASSFSGSSNYGYT
TRBV19,ASSRQGSSYGYT
TRBV5-4,ASSLGPGQGNEKLF
TRBV30,AWSGAGIALH
TRBV10-3,AISEGVAGDVDTQY
TRBV27,ASRNGQGNSPLH
TRBV28,ASSLYKRLDWEETQY
TRBV10-3,ATQGGDTQY
TRBV6-4,ASSPSSGGNTGELF
TRBV7-2,ASSLAGTGGSGNTIY
TRBV7-2,ASSQTGPPAPLH
TRBV13,ASSLRGQGNYEQY
TRBV24-1,ATKDTSASTDTQY
TRBV27,ASSGGLHAEQF
TRBV14,ASSQDSSTDTQY
TRBV7-3,ASSFGQGDTGELF
TRBV5-6,ASLEFGGGKNIQY
TRBV7-2,ASSLDPWTGASYNSPLH
TRBV5-6,ASSFYQETQY
TRBV27,ASRNRERGNTEAF